This T cell receptor (beta chain) was found in a study of monozygotic twins with inflammatory bowel disease. This CDR3 has 11 residues. Germline V CDR1 and CDR2: ENHRY, SYGVKD. From whole blood, total RNA was isolated without any sorting of T cells. Per TCR library, roughly 3,600 ng of total RNA was used. PCR of TCRalpha and TCRbeta cDNA was nested, with two rounds of 16 and 9 cycles. TCRdb reanalyzed the 5' RACE reads and collapses them to one entry per CDR3 protein, without DNA. The sample data list about 200,000 distinct CDR3 sequences. The chain is built from TRBV10-3 and TRBJ2-1; TCRdb's D gene call, TRBD2, goes unchecked for lack of DNA. This sequence originates from a human donor with ulcerative colitis or Crohn's disease, or a healthy co-twin of an affected twin (not recorded which). Source material: blood. The CDR3 sequence is CAIGRLGEQFF.